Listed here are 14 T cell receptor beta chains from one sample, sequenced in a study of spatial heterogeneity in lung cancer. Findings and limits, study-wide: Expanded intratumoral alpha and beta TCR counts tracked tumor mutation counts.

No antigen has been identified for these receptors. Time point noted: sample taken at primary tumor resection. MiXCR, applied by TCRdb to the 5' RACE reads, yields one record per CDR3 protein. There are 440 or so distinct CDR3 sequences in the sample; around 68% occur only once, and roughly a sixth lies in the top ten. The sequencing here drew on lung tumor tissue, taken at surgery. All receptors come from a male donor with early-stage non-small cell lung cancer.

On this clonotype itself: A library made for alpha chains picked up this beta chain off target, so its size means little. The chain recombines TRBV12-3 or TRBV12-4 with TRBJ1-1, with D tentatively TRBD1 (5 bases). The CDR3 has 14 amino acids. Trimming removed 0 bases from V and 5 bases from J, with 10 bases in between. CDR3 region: CASSLAWRGTEAFF. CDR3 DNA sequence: TGTGCCAGCAGTTTAGCGTGGAGGGGAACTGAAGCTTTCTTT.

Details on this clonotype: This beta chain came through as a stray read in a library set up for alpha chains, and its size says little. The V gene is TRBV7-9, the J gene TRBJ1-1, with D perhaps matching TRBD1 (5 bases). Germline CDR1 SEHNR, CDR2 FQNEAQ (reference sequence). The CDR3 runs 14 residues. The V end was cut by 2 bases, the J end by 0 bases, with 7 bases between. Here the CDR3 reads CASSLTGMNTEAFF. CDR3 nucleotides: TGTGCCAGCAGCTTAACAGGCATGAACACTGAAGCTTTCTTT.

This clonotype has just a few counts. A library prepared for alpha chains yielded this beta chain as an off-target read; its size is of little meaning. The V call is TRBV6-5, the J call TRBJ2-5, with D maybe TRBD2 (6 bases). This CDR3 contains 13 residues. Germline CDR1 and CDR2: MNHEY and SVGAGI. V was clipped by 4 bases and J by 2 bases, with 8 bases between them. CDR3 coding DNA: TGTGCCAGCAGTTCGGGACTGCAAGAGACCCAGTACTTC. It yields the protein CASSSGLQETQYF.

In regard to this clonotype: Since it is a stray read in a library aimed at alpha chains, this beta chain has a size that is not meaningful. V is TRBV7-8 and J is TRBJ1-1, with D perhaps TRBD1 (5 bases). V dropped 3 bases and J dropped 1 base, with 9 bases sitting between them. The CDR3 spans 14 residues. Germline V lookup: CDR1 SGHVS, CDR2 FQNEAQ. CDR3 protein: CASSLTVPNTEAFF. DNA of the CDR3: TGTGCCAGCAGCTTGACAGTTCCGAACACTGAAGCTTTCTTT.

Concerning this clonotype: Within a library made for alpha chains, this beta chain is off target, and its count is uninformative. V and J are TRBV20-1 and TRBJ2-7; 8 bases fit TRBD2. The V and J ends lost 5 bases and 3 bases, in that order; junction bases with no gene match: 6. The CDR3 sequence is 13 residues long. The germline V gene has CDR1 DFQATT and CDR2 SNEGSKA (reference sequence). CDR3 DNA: TGCAGTGCTGGGGGACTAGGTAACTACGAGCAGTACTTC. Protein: CSAGGLGNYEQYF.

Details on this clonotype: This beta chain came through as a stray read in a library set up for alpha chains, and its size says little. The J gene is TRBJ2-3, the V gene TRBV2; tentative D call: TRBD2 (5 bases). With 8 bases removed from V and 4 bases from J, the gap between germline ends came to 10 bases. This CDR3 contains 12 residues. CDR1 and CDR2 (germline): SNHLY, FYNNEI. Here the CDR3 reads CASYEGSDTQYF. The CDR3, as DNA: TGTGCCAGCTATGAGGGATCAGATACGCAGTATTTT.

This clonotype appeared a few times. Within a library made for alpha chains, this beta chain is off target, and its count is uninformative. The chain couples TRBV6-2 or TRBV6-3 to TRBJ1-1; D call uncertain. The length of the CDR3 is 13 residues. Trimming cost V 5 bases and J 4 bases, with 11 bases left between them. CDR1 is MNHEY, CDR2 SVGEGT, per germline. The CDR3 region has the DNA TGTGCCAGCAGTCTGCTCGGTCGCACTGAAGCTTTCTTT. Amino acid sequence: CASSLLGRTEAFF.

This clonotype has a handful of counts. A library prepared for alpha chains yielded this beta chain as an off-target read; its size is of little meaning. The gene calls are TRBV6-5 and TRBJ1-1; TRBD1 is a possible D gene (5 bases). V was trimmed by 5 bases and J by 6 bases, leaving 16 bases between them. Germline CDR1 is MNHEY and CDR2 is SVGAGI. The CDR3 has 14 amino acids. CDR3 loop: CASSLGPQSSEAFF. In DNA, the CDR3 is TGTGCCAGCAGTCTGGGACCGCAAAGCTCTGAAGCTTTCTTT.

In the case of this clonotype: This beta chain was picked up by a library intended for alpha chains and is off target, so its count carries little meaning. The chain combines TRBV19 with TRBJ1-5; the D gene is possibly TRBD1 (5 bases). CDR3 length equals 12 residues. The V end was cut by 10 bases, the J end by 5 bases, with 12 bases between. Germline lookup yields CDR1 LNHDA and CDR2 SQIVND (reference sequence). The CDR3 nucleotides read TGTGCCACCACTGGGGCCGATCAGCCCCAGCATTTT. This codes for CATTGADQPQHF.

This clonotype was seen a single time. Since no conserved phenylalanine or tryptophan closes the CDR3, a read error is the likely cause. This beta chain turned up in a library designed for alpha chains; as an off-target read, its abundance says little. The CDR3 DNA reads as TGTGCCAGCAGTCGACCGCACAGGGAGACCCAGTACTGC. This sequence encodes CASSRPHRETQYC. The V gene is TRBV6-2 or TRBV6-3, the J gene TRBJ2-5; TRBD1 is a possible D gene (5 bases). Germline V lookup: CDR1 MNHEY, CDR2 SVGEGT. The CDR3 has 13 residues. V lost 5 bases, J lost 5 bases, and 12 bases lay in between.

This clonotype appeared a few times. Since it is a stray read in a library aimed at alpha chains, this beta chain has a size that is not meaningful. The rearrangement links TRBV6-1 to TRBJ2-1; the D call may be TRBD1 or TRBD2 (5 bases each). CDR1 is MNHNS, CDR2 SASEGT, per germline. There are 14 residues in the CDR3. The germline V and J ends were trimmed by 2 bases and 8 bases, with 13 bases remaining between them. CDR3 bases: TGTGCCAGCAGTGAAAGGTCAAGGGGAGATGAGCAGTTCTTC. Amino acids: CASSERSRGDEQFF.

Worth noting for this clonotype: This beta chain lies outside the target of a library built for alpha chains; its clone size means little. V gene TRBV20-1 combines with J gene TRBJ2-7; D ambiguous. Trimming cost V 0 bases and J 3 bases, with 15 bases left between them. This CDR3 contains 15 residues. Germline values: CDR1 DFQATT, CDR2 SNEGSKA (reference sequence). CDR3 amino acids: CSARDPRSSDYEQYF. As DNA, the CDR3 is TGCAGTGCTAGAGATCCAAGGTCCTCGGACTACGAGCAGTACTTC.

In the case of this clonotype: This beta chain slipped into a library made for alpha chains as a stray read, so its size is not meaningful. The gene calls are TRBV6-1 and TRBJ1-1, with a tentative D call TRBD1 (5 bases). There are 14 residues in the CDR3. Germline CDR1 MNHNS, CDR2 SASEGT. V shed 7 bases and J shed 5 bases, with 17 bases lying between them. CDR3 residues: CASIGFRVGTEAFF. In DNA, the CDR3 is TGTGCCAGCATTGGATTCAGGGTTGGGACTGAAGCTTTCTTT.

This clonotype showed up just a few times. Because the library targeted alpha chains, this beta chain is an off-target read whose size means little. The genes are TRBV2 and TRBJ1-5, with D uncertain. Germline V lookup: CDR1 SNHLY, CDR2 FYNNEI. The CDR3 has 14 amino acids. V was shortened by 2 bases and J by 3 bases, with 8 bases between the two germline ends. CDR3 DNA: TGTGCCAGCAGTGAAACTAGGGTCAATCAGCCCCAGCATTTT. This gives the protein CASSETRVNQPQHF.